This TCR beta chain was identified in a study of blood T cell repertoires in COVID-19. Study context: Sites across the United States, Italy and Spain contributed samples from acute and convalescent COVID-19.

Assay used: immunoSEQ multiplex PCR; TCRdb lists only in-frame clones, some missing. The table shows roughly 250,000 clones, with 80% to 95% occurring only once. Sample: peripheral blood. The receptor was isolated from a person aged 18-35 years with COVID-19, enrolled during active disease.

The CDR3, as DNA: TGTGCCAGCAGCTTAGCTGGATTGGAGTACGAGCAGTACTTC. This translates into CASSLAGLEYEQYF. The V and J genes are TRBV7-2 and TRBJ2-7; D not resolved. Germline V gene data show CDR1 as SGHTA and CDR2 as FQGNSA. Deletions cut 0 bases from V and 4 bases from J, with 10 bases between. The CDR3 consists of 14 residues. Full variable domain (remainder filled in from reference TRBV7-2 and TRBJ2-7): GAGVSQSPSNKVTEKGKDVELRCDPISGHTALYWYRQSLGQGLEFLIYFQGNSAPDKSGLPSDRFSAERTGGSVSTLTIQRTQQEDSAVYLCASSLAGLEYEQYFGPGTRLTVT.